The clone carrying this T cell receptor beta chain was observed a handful of times. J lost 4 bases, V lost 5 bases, and 8 bases had no gene match. The CDR3 spans 15 residues. The germline CDR1 and CDR2 sequences are SGHVS and FNYEAQ. Use of 60 Vbeta and 13 Jbeta primers characterized the PCR. Some clones are missing from TCRdb's copy, which holds only in-frame ones; the method was immunoSEQ multiplex PCR. The table has tens of thousands of clones, 60% to 80% seen once. The data are from a study of cytomegalovirus exposure and HLA in healthy donors. For the study at large: A preliminary data release comprised tens of millions of unique TCRs obtained from HLA-typed donors.

The chain recombines TRBV7-6 with TRBJ1-5, with 7 bases lining up with TRBD1. Specimen: PBMCs. The receptor was derived from a female donor in good health and CMV-seronegative. CDR3: CASSLMTGMNQPQHF. The CDR3, as DNA: TGTGCCAGCAGCCTAATGACAGGGATGAATCAGCCCCAGCATTTT.